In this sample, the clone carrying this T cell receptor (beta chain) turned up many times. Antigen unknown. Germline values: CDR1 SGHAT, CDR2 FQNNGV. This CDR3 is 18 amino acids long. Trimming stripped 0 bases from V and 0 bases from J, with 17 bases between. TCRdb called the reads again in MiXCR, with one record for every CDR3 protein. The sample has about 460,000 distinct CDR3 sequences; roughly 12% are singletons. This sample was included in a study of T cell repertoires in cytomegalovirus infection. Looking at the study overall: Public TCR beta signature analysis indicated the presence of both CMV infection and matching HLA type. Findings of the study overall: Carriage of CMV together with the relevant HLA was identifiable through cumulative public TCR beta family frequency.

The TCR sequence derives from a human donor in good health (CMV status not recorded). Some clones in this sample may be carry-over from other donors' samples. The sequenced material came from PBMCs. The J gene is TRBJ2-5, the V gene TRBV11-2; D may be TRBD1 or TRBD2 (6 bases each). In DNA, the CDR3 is TGTGCCAGCAGCTTAGATATCGGAGGGGGACCGTACCAAGAGACCCAGTACTTC. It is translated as CASSLDIGGGPYQETQYF.